The 13 T cell receptor beta chains below were found in one sample sequenced in a study of PD-1 blockade in classical Hodgkin lymphoma. The time point is: cycle 4 day 1 (C4D1), after more than 5 weeks of nivolumab. After autologous stem cell transplantation all patients relapsed, and prior brentuximab vedotin exposure differed between cohorts. The authors purified CD4+ T cells from thawed PBMCs by magnetic negative selection. Clones were sequenced by immunoSEQ multiplex PCR, and TCRdb holds only the in-frame ones, with some missing. The sample lists roughly 32,000 clones; around nine tenths were seen once. Here the sequenced sample was CD4+ T cells from blood, taken before the fourth cycle of nivolumab. These receptors all come from a human donor with classical Hodgkin lymphoma.

The CDR3 reads CASSSTERTSADTQYF. CDR3 in DNA: TGTGCCAGCAGTTCTACCGAAAGGACTAGCGCAGATACGCAGTATTTT. This sequence joins TRBV27 and TRBJ2-3; 9 nucleotides line up with TRBD2. The germline V gene has CDR1 MNHEY and CDR2 SMNVEV (reference sequence). The CDR3 runs to 16 residues. V lost 4 bases to trimming and J lost 4 bases; unmatched junction nucleotides: 9.

This clone was seen just once. The chain has TRBV6-1 and TRBJ2-2, with 8 bases fitting TRBD2. The V segment lost 8 bases and the J segment 1 base; nucleotides outside the gene matches: 3. The germline V gene has CDR1 MNHNS and CDR2 SASEGT. The CDR3 contains 14 residues. CDR3 DNA: TGTGCCAGCTTAGGGACTAGGAACACCGGGGAGCTGTTTTTT. This gives the protein CASLGTRNTGELFF.

This clone was detected only once. V gene TRBV28 combines with J gene TRBJ2-7, with 10 bases identical to TRBD2. Unmatched junction bases numbered 10, after V lost 6 bases and J lost 5 bases. This CDR3 spans 15 amino acids. The germline CDR1 and CDR2 sequences are MDHEN and SYDVKM. CDR3 in amino acids: CASRTPAGGINEQYF. Here the CDR3 DNA reads TGTGCCAGCAGGACTCCAGCGGGAGGGATAAACGAGCAGTACTTC. The whole variable domain, remainder taken from reference TRBV28 and TRBJ2-7, is DVKVTQSSRYLVKRTGEKVFLECVQDMDHENMFWYRQDPGLGLRLIYFSYDVKMKEKGDIPEGYSVSREKKERFSLILESASTNQTSMYLCASRTPAGGINEQYFGPGTRLTVT.

This sequence joins TRBV19 and TRBJ1-2; 7 nucleotides agree with TRBD1. The V and J ends lost 5 bases and 8 bases, in that order; junction bases with no gene match: 8. This CDR3 spans 13 amino acids. Germline V gene lookup returns CDR1 LNHDA and CDR2 SQIVND (reference sequence). CDR3 residues: CASSPDRVSGYTF. The CDR3 region has the DNA TGTGCCAGTAGTCCCGACAGGGTGTCCGGCTACACCTTC.

This chain joins TRBV19 and TRBJ1-5, with D maybe TRBD1 (5 bases). Germline CDR1 LNHDA, CDR2 SQIVND (reference sequence). Trimming took off 2 bases at V and 0 bases at J, with 11 bases between the two ends. This CDR3 has 16 amino acids. The CDR3 loop is CASSIQGSPSNQPQHF. The DNA for the CDR3 is TGTGCCAGTAGTATACAGGGTTCTCCTAGCAATCAGCCCCAGCATTTT.

V and J are TRBV29-1 and TRBJ1-4; a weak D match, TRBD1 (6 bases). The CDR3 loop spans 12 amino acids. Per germline, CDR1 SQVTM and CDR2 ANQGSEA. With 7 bases removed from V and 3 bases from J, the gap between germline ends came to 9 bases. The CDR3 DNA reads TGCAGCGCCAGGGGTGCTAATGAAAAACTGTTTTTT. Translating gives CSARGANEKLFF. The complete variable domain, with remaining parts taken from reference TRBV29-1 and TRBJ1-4, reads SAVISQKPSRDICQRGTSLTIQCQVDSQVTMMFWYRQQPGQSLTLIATANQGSEATYESGFVIDKFPISRPNLTFSTLTVSNMSPEDSSIYLCSARGANEKLFFGSGTQLSVL.

This chain links TRBV4-1 with TRBJ2-3; 8 positions match TRBD1. The CDR3 has 15 residues. J was trimmed by 4 bases and V by 0 bases; bases with no gene match: 3. The germline V gene has CDR1 MGHRA and CDR2 YSYEKL. In DNA form, the CDR3 reads TGCGCCAGCAGCCAAGAGGACAGGGAGGCAGATACGCAGTATTTT. It translates to CASSQEDREADTQYF.

The V and J genes are TRBV6-1 and TRBJ2-6; D remains ambiguous. Germline assignment: CDR1 MNHNS and CDR2 SASEGT. V was shortened by 2 bases and J by 0 bases, with 11 bases between the two germline ends. This CDR3 spans 17 amino acids. The CDR3 region has the DNA TGTGCCAGCAGTGAATTGACCGTTTCCTCTGGGGCCAACGTCCTGACTTTC. It yields the protein CASSELTVSSGANVLTF.

J is TRBJ2-5 and V is TRBV6-6; 8 bases map to TRBD2. Per germline, CDR1 MNHNY and CDR2 SVGAGI (reference sequence). V dropped 2 bases and J dropped 1; count of bases not matched to a gene: 3. The CDR3 is 15 amino acids. The CDR3 nucleotides are TGTGCCAGCAGTTACCCACTAGCGGCCCAAGAGACCCAGTACTTC. It specifies CASSYPLAAQETQYF.

The chain uses TRBV6-1 and TRBJ2-3; perhaps TRBD2 as D (6 bases). CDR1 is MNHNS, CDR2 SASEGT, per germline. The CDR3 covers 15 residues. V was cut by 3 bases and J by 2 bases, with 12 bases left in between. For the CDR3, the DNA is TGTGCCAGCAGTGATGGAGGGGCTCCCACAGATACGCAGTATTTT. It codes for CASSDGGAPTDTQYF.

The chain joins TRBV19 to TRBJ1-4, with 7 bases lining up with TRBD1. The CDR3 is 16 amino acids. Germline V lookup: CDR1 LNHDA, CDR2 SQIVND (reference sequence). J was trimmed by 7 bases and V by 4 bases; bases with no gene match: 12. CDR3 amino acids: CASSNLPGQVLEKLFF. In nucleotides, the CDR3 is TGTGCCAGTAGTAACCTGCCCGGACAGGTTCTTGAAAAACTGTTTTTT.

This clone was picked up a small number of times. V gene TRBV5-1 combines with J gene TRBJ2-7; 14 bases line up with TRBD2. Germline assignment: CDR1 SGHRS and CDR2 YFSETQ. The trim removed 0 bases at V and 6 bases at J, leaving 5 bases unmatched. The CDR3 has 16 amino acids. CDR3 DNA: TGCGCCAGCAGCTTGGATATGGGACTAGCGGGAGCCGAGCAGTACTTC. Its translation is CASSLDMGLAGAEQYF.

The chain links TRBV18 to TRBJ1-1; D is uncertain. Germline V gives CDR1 KGHSH, CDR2 LQKENI. This CDR3 comprises 15 residues. V lost 3 bases to trimming and J lost 0 bases, with 11 bases between them. The chain's CDR3 is CASSPIGVLNTEAFF. The CDR3 nucleotides read TGTGCCAGCTCACCGATCGGAGTTCTGAACACTGAAGCTTTCTTT. Filled out from reference TRBV18 and TRBJ1-1, the complete variable domain reads NAGVMQNPRHLVRRRGQEARLRCSPMKGHSHVYWYRQLPEEGLKFMVYLQKENIIDESGMPKERFSAEFPKEGPSILRIQQVVRGDSAAYFCASSPIGVLNTEAFFGQGTRLTVV.